The 5 T cell receptor beta chains reported below all come from one sample, sequenced in a study of blood T cell repertoires in COVID-19. Generated by immunoSEQ multiplex PCR, the TCRdb table keeps only in-frame clones and is missing some. The sample shows 150,000 to 200,000 clones, around four fifths of them seen only once. Material for sequencing was peripheral blood. Receptors were obtained from an older woman with COVID-19, enrolled during active disease.

This clone was counted once. The chain is built from TRBV7-9 and TRBJ2-6, with TRBD1 as a possible D gene (5 bases). Trimming pared 2 bases from V and 1 base from J, leaving 15 bases between. From germline, CDR1 is SEHNR and CDR2 FQNEAQ (reference sequence). The CDR3 is 18 amino acids. The CDR3 nucleotides are TGTGCCAGCAGCTTATATGACAGCTCTTCATCTGGGGCCAACGTCCTGACTTTC. Amino acid sequence: CASSLYDSSSSGANVLTF.

The chain employs TRBV13 and TRBJ1-2; 7 bases are a match to TRBD1. V was pared by 5 bases and J by 8 bases, with 5 bases of the junction left unmatched. Germline CDR1 reads PRHDT; CDR2 reads FYEKMQ (reference sequence). This CDR3 contains 12 residues. CDR3 nucleotide sequence: TGTGCCAGCAGCCGGATGGACAGGGGCTACACCTTC. It is translated as CASSRMDRGYTF. The whole variable domain, filled in from reference TRBV13 and TRBJ1-2, reads AAGVIQSPRHLIKEKRETATLKCYPIPRHDTVYWYQQGPGQDPQFLISFYEKMQSDKGSIPDRFSAQQFSDYHSELNMSSLELGDSALYFCASSRMDRGYTFGSGTRLTVV.

This clone came up a few times. The genes are TRBV19 and TRBJ1-1; D might be TRBD1 (6 bases). The CDR3 consists of 14 residues. V was pared by 3 bases and J by 5 bases, with 13 bases between. Per the germline V gene, CDR1 is LNHDA and CDR2 is SQIVND (reference sequence). In nucleotides, the CDR3 is TGTGCCAGTAGTATCGCAGGGGCAGGGACTGAAGCTTTCTTT. Its protein is CASSIAGAGTEAFF.

This sequence joins TRBV7-9 and TRBJ2-7, with D tentatively TRBD2 (6 bases). The CDR3 covers 14 residues. The germline V gene encodes CDR1 SEHNR and CDR2 FQNEAQ (reference sequence). Trimming took off 6 bases at V and 5 bases at J, with 17 bases between the two ends. DNA of the CDR3: TGTGCCAGCAGTAATAGCGGCCCCGCACACGAGCAGTACTTC. Translated: CASSNSGPAHEQYF.

The rearrangement joins TRBV2 to TRBJ1-6; weak D call: TRBD1 (6 bases). Germline-derived CDR1 and CDR2 are SNHLY and FYNNEI. CDR3 size: 16 residues. Trimming removed 2 bases from V and 7 bases from J, with 15 bases in between. CDR3 protein: CASSELGQGTNSPLHF. The CDR3 coding sequence is TGTGCCAGCAGTGAATTAGGTCAGGGGACGAATTCACCCCTCCACTTT. The variable domain in full, with the rest retrieved from reference TRBV2 and TRBJ1-6, is EPEVTQTPSHQVTQMGQEVILRCVPISNHLYFYWYRQILGQKVEFLVSFYNNEISEKSEIFDDQFSVERPDGSNFTLKIRSTKLEDSAMYFCASSELGQGTNSPLHFGNGTRLTVT.